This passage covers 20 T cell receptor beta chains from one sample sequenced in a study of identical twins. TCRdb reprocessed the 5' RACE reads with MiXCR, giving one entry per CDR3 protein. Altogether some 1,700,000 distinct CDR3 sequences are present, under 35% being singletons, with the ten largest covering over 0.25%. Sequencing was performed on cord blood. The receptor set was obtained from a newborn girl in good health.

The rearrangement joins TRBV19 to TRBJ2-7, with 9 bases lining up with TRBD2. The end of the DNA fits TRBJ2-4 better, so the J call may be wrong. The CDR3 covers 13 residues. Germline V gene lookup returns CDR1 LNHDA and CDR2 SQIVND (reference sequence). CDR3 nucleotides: TGTGCCAGTAGTAGCGGGGGGGCAAACATTCAGTACTTC. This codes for CASSSGGANIQYF.

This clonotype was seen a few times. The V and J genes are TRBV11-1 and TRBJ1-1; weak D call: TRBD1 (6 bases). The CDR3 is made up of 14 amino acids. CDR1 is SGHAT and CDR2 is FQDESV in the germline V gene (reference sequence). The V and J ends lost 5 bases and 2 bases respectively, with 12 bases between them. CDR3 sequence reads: CASSIRGINTEAFF. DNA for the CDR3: TGTGCCAGCAGCATCAGGGGAATAAACACTGAAGCTTTCTTT.

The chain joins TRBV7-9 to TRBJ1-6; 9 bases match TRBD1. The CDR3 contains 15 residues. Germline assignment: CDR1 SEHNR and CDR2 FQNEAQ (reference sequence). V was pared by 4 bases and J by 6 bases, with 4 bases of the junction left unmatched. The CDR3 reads CASSSSQGANSPLHF. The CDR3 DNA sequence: TGTGCCAGCAGCTCTTCACAGGGGGCTAATTCACCCCTCCACTTT. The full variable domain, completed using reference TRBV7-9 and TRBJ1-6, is DTGVSQNPRHKITKRGQNVTFRCDPISEHNRLYWYRQTLGQGPEFLTYFQNEAQLEKSRLLSDRFSAERPKGSFSTLEIQRTEQGDSAMYLCASSSSQGANSPLHFGNGTRLTVT.

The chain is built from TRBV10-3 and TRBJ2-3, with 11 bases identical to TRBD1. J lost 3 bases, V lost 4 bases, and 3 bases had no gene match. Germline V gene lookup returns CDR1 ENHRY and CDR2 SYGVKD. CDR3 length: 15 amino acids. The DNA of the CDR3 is TGTGCCATCAGTGGGGGGACAGGGGGGACAGATACGCAGTATTTT. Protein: CAISGGTGGTDTQYF.

The CDR3 sequence is CATSDFLYNEQFF. The CDR3 nucleotides are TGTGCCACCAGTGATTTCCTCTACAATGAGCAGTTCTTC. The chain employs TRBV24-1 and TRBJ2-1; D remains unclear. The CDR3 contains 13 residues. Trimming left V 1 base short and J 3 bases short, with 3 bases between. In germline, CDR1 is KGHDR, CDR2 SFDVKD.

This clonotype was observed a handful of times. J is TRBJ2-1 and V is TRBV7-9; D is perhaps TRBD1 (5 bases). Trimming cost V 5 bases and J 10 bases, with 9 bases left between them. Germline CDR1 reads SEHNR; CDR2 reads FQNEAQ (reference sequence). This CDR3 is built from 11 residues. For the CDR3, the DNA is TGTGCCAGCAGCCCTGACAGAGAGCAGTTCTTC. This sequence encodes CASSPDREQFF.

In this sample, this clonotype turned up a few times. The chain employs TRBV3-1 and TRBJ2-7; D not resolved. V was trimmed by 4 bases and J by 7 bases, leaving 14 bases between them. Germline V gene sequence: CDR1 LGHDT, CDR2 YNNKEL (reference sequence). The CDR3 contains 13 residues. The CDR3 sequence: CASSRDPSNEQYF. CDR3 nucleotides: TGTGCCAGCAGCCGAGACCCCTCGAATGAGCAGTACTTC.

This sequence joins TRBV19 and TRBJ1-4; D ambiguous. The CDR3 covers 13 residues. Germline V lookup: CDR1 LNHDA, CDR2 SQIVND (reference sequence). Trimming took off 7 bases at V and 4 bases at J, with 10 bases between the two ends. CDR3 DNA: TGTGCCAGTACTTGGCAGAATAATGAAAAACTGTTTTTT. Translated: CASTWQNNEKLFF. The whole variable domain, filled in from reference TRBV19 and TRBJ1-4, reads DGGITQSPKYLFRKEGQNVTLSCEQNLNHDAMYWYRQDPGQGLRLIYYSQIVNDFQKGDIAEGYSVSREKKESFPLTVTSAQKNPTAFYLCASTWQNNEKLFFGSGTQLSVL.

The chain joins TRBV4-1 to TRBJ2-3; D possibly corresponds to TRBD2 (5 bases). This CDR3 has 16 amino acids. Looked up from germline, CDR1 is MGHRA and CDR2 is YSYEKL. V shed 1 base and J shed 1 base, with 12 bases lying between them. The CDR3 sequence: CASSQGPRGGTDTQYF. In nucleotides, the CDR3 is TGCGCCAGCAGCCAAGGCCCCCGGGGAGGCACAGATACGCAGTATTTT.

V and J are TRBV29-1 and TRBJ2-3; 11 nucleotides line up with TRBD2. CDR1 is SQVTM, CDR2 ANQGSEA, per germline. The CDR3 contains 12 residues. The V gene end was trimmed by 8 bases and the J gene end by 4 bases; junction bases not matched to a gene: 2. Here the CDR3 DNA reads TGCAGCCATAGCGGGGGGGCAGATACGCAGTATTTT. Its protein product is CSHSGGADTQYF.

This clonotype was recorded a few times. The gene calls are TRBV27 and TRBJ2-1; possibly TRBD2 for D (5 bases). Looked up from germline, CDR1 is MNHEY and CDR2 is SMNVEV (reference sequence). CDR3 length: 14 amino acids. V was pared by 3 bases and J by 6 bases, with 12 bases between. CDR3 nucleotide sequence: TGTGCCAGCAGTTTGTTTGAGGCGGGCAATGAGCAGTTCTTC. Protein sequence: CASSLFEAGNEQFF.

Here the CDR3 reads CASSYQSGYQETQYF. As DNA, the CDR3 is TGTGCCAGCAGTTACCAGTCTGGCTATCAAGAGACCCAGTACTTC. The chain uses TRBV6-2 or TRBV6-3 and TRBJ2-5; D remains ambiguous. The ends were cut back, 2 bases at V and 2 bases at J, with 12 bases in the middle. The CDR3 runs 15 residues. Germline V gene lookup returns CDR1 MNHEY and CDR2 SVGEGT.

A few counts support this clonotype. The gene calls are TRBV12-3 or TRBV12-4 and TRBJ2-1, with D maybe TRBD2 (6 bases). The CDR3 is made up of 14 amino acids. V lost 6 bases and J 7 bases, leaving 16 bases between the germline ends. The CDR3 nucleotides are TGTGCCAGCAGCCTAACGGGACTTTATAATGAGCAGTTCTTC. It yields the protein CASSLTGLYNEQFF.

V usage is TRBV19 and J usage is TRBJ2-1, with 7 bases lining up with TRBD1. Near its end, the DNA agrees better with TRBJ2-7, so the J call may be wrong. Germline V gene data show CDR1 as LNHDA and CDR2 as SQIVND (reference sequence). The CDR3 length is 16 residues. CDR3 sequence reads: CASSILLLQGNNEQYF. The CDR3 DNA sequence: TGTGCCAGTAGTATCCTACTTTTACAGGGGAACAATGAGCAGTACTTC.

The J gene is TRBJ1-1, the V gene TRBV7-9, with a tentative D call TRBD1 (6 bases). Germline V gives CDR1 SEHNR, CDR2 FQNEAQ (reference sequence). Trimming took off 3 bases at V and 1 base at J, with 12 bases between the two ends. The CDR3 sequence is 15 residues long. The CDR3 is CASSFDKGGNTEAFF. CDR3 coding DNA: TGTGCCAGCAGCTTTGATAAGGGGGGGAACACTGAAGCTTTCTTT.

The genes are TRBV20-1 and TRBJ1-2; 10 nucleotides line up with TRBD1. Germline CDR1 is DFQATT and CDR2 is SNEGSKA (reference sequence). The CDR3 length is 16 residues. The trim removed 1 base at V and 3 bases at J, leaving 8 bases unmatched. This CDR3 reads CSARGRDRGADYGYTF. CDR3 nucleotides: TGCAGTGCTAGAGGCCGGGACAGGGGTGCTGACTATGGCTACACCTTC.

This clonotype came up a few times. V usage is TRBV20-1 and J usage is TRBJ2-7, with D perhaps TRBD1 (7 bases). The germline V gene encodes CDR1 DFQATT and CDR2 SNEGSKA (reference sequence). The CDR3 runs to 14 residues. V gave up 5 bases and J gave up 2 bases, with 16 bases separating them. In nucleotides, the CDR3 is TGCAGTGCTTATGACAGGGAGGAGACCTACGAGCAGTACTTC. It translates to CSAYDREETYEQYF.

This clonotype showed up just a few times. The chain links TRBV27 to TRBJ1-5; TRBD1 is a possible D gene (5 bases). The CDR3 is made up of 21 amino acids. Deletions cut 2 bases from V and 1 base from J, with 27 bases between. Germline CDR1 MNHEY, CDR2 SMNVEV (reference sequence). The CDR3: CASSLNFRDSRGSWSNQPQHF. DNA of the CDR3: TGTGCCAGCAGTTTAAACTTCCGGGACTCCCGAGGGTCTTGGAGCAATCAGCCCCAGCATTTT.

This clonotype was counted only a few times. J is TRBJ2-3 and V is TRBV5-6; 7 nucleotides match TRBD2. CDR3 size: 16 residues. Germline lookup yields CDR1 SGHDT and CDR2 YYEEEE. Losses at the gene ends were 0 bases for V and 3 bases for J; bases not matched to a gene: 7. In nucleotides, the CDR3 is TGTGCCAGCAGCTTGGTCAGGTGGCGGGAGACAGATACGCAGTATTTT. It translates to CASSLVRWRETDTQYF.

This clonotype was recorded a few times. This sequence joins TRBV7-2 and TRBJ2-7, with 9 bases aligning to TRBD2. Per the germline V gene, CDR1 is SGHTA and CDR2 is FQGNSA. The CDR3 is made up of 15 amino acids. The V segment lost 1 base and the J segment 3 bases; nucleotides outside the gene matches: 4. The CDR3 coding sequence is TGTGCCAGCAGCTTAGACTTGCGGGGGGGCTACGAGCAGTACTTC. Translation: CASSLDLRGGYEQYF.